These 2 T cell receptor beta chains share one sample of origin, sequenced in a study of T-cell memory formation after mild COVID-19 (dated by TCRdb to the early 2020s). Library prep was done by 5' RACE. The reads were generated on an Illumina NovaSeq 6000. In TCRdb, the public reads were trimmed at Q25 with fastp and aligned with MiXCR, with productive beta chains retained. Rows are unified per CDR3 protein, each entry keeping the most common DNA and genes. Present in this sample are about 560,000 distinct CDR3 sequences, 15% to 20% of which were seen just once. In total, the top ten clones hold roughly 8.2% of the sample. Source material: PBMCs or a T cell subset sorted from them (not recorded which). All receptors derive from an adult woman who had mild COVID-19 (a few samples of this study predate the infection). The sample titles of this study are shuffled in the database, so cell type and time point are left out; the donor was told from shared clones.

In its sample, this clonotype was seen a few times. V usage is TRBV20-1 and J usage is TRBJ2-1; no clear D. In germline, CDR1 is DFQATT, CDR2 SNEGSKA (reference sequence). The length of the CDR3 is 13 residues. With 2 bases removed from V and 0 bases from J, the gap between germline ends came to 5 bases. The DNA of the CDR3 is TGCAGTGCTAGACGGGCCTCCTACAATGAGCAGTTCTTC. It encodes CSARRASYNEQFF.

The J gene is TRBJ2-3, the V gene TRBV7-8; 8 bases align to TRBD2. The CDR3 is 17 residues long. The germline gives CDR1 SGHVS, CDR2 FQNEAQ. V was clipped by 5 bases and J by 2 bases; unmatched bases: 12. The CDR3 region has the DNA TGTGCCAGCAGCGACCGGGGGGGACTAGGGATCACAGATACGCAGTATTTT. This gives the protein CASSDRGGLGITDTQYF.